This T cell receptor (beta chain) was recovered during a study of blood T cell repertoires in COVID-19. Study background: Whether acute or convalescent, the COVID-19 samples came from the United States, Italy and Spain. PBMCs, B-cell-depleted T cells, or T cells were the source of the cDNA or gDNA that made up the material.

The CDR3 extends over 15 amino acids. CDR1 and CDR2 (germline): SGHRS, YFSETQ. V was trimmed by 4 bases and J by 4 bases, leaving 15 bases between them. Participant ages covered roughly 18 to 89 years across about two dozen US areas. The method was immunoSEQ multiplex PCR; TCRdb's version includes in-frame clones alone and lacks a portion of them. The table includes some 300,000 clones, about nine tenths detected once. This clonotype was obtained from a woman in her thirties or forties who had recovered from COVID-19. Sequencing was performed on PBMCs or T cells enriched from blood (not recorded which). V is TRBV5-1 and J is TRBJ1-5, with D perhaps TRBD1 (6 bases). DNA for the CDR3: TGCGCCAGCAGCGTAGACGGACAGACTAATCAGCCCCAGCATTTT. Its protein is CASSVDGQTNQPQHF.